This TCR beta chain was documented in a study of blood T cells in healthy people across ages. The individuals who served as donors were healthy Caucasians living in Russia, aged about 6 to 95. Points from the study as a whole: There was no known CMV status for donors, so expanded clonotype changes were possibly confounded. Higher diversity, along with more naive CD4+ cells, distinguished long-lived donors from aged donors.

Of note for this clonotype: Antigen specificity is unknown.

Alongside a J-beta primer mix, a sample-barcoded 5' primer served in a second PCR lasting about 7 to 12 cycles. Each CDR3 protein is one row after TCRdb ran MiXCR on the 5' RACE reads. The repertoire holds about 580,000 distinct CDR3 sequences, with roughly 48% as singletons. This CDR3 is built from 14 residues. Per the germline V gene, CDR1 is SGHVS and CDR2 is FNYEAQ. Deletions cut 5 bases from V and 7 bases from J, with 15 bases between. This chain connects TRBV7-6 to TRBJ1-5; D may be TRBD1 (5 bases). This clonotype was obtained from a man older than 75 in good health. The source material was blood. For the CDR3, the DNA is TGTGCCAGCAGCAGTGGTCAGGGAAGGCAGCCCCAGCATTTT. As protein: CASSSGQGRQPQHF.